These 4 T cell receptor beta chains share one sample of origin, sequenced in a study of cytomegalovirus exposure and HLA in healthy donors. The PCR employed 60 Vbeta primers together with 13 Jbeta primers. Clones were sequenced by immunoSEQ multiplex PCR, and TCRdb holds only the in-frame ones, with some missing. The table shows 110,000 to 150,000 clones, with 55% to 80% occurring only once. The specimen sequenced was PBMCs. All receptors come from a woman aged 40-49 years in good health and CMV-seronegative.

This clone was picked up one time. The chain joins TRBV5-1 to TRBJ1-2; 9 bases line up with TRBD1. V was pared by 2 bases and J by 6 bases, with 2 bases of the junction left unmatched. CDR1 is SGHRS, CDR2 YFSETQ, per germline. This CDR3 has 13 amino acids. The CDR3 nucleotides read TGCGCCAGCAGCTTACAGGGGGCTGATGGCTACACCTTC. Its translation: CASSLQGADGYTF. The full variable domain, rest sourced from reference TRBV5-1 and TRBJ1-2, is KAGVTQTPRYLIKTRGQQVTLSCSPISGHRSVSWYQQTPGQGLQFLFEYFSETQRNKGNFPGRFSGRQFSNSRSEMNVSTLELGDSALYLCASSLQGADGYTFGSGTRLTVV.

The J gene is TRBJ2-2, the V gene TRBV5-4, with 7 bases that match TRBD2. Per the germline V gene, CDR1 is SGHNT and CDR2 is YYREEE (reference sequence). Losses at the gene ends were 3 bases for V and 4 bases for J; bases not matched to a gene: 9. The CDR3 covers 16 residues. CDR3 nucleotide sequence: TGTGCCAGCAGCTCCAAGACTAGCCGGGGCACCGGGGAGCTGTTTTTT. This sequence encodes CASSSKTSRGTGELFF.

On this clone itself: Distinct nucleotide sequences in the sample also encode this CDR3. The chain employs TRBV27 and TRBJ1-1, with 10 bases matching TRBD1. Germline V CDR1 and CDR2: MNHEY, SMNVEV (reference sequence). J gave up 4 bases and V 3 bases, and 2 bases lay outside the gene matches. The CDR3 has 14 residues. CDR3 in amino acids: CASSFGTGVTEAFF. DNA of the CDR3: TGTGCCAGCAGTTTTGGGACAGGGGTCACTGAAGCTTTCTTT.

V gene TRBV5-1 combines with J gene TRBJ2-1, with 12 nucleotides matching TRBD2. Germline assignment: CDR1 SGHRS and CDR2 YFSETQ. The CDR3 consists of 16 residues. V shed 0 bases and J 4 bases; nucleotides not matched to a gene: 2. The CDR3 here is CASSLALAGGYNEQFF. CDR3 sequence (DNA): TGCGCCAGCAGCTTGGCCCTAGCGGGGGGGTACAATGAGCAGTTCTTC.